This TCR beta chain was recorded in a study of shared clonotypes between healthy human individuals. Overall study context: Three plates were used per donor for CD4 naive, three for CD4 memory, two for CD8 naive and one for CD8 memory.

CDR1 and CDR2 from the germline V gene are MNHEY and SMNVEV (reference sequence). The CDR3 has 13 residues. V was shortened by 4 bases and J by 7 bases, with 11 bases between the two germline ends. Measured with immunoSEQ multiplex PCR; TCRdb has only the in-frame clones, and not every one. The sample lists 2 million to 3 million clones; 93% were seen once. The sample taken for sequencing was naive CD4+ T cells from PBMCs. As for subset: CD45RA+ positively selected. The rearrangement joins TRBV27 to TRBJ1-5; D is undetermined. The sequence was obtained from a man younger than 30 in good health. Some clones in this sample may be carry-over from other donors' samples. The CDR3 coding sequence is TGTGCCAGCAGTTCCGTAATCGGCCAGCCCCAGCATTTT. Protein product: CASSSVIGQPQHF.